This TCR beta chain derives from a study of CD8 T cells in ankylosing spondylitis. Study-wide results and limits: Some of the motif variants had earlier been found in reactive arthritis patients' fluid and blood. Blood of patients with ankylosing spondylitis appeared to be characterized by a TCR beta motif of seven or eight highly homologous variants. Matched synovial fluid from ankylosing spondylitis patients was reported to be enriched for disease-linked clones.

Points on this clonotype: Its specificity is not known.

This CDR3 comprises 14 residues. The germline CDR1 and CDR2 sequences are SGHRS and YFSETQ. The V and J ends lost 0 bases and 4 bases respectively, with 10 bases between them. Quantitative 5'-RACE with molecular barcodes produced the TCR beta libraries. TCRdb re-derived calls from the 5' RACE reads in MiXCR, one entry per CDR3 protein. The sample yields a few hundred thousand distinct CDR3 sequences, approximately 8% seen once. Sequencing was done on a sample of blood, either unsorted or a sorted T cell fraction (not recorded which). This sequence was found in a male donor with ankylosing spondylitis. This chain uses TRBV5-1 with TRBJ1-1; no clear D. The CDR3 here is CASSLALLTTEAFF. The CDR3 DNA reads TGCGCCAGCAGCTTGGCCCTGTTAACCACTGAAGCTTTCTTT.